These 20 T cell receptor beta chains originate from one sample sequenced in a study of beta chain features in type 1 diabetes (dated by TCRdb to the late 2010s). The library was produced with the immunoSEQ multiplex PCR assay. The High Capacity cDNA Reverse Transcription Kit was used to reverse transcribe all of the isolated RNA, meaning that expressed TCRB transcripts were what got sequenced. The source is immuneACCESS, and TCRdb retained only in-frame sequences with V and J called. Part of the clones is not carried over; for the studies checked, unresolved V genes explain less than half of this, and the remainder is unexplained. Present in this sample are about 620,000 clones, roughly a sixth of which were seen just once. The ten top clones hold around 0.1% of the sample. The specimen sequenced was naive CD4+ T cells from blood. The cell subset or site label for this specimen denotes: true naive CD4+ T cells. Receptors originate from a man aged 18 to 29 in good health.

This clone turned up a few times. The V call is TRBV7-9, the J call TRBJ2-3; D is undetermined. Germline V gene data show CDR1 as SEHNR and CDR2 as FQNEAQ (reference sequence). Trimming stripped 5 bases from V and 5 bases from J, with 17 bases between. The CDR3 runs to 15 residues. For the CDR3, the DNA is TGTGCCAGCAGCAGACAAGGGATTTCGAGAGATACGCAGTATTTT. Translating it yields CASSRQGISRDTQYF. Combining the CDR3 with reference TRBV7-9 and TRBJ2-3 gives the whole variable domain DTGVSQNPRHKITKRGQNVTFRCDPISEHNRLYWYRQTLGQGPEFLTYFQNEAQLEKSRLLSDRFSAERPKGSFSTLEIQRTEQGDSAMYLCASSRQGISRDTQYFGPGTRLTVL.

The chain uses TRBV7-9 and TRBJ2-3; 10 bases fit TRBD1. With 5 bases clipped from V and 6 bases from J, the junction kept 14 bases outside the gene matches. The CDR3 is 17 amino acids. CDR1 is SEHNR and CDR2 is FQNEAQ in the germline V gene (reference sequence). The chain's CDR3 is CASSLVGRRGQGDTQYF. CDR3 coding DNA: TGTGCCAGCAGCCTCGTGGGGAGGAGGGGACAGGGGGATACGCAGTATTTT.

The chain carries TRBV7-2 and TRBJ2-2; tentatively, D is TRBD2 (5 bases). V lost 1 base to trimming and J lost 5 bases, with 11 bases between them. This CDR3 contains 15 residues. Germline loops: CDR1 SGHTA, CDR2 FQGNSA. The CDR3, as DNA: TGTGCCAGCAGCTTAGTCCTAGCTGGTACCGGGGAGCTGTTTTTT. The encoded protein is CASSLVLAGTGELFF.

This clone was detected a few times. V is TRBV7-6 and J is TRBJ2-1, with no clear D. Trimming took 5 bases from V and 10 from J, leaving 15 bases between them. Germline CDR1 is SGHVS and CDR2 is FNYEAQ. CDR3 size: 13 residues. In nucleotides, the CDR3 is TGTGCCAGCAGCCCCGAGCGACGGGCGGAGCAGTTCTTC. This gives the protein CASSPERRAEQFF.

The rearrangement links TRBV13 to TRBJ2-5, with TRBD1 matching 9 bases. The J call may be mistaken, given a closer DNA end match to TRBJ2-7. Germline V gives CDR1 PRHDT, CDR2 FYEKMQ (reference sequence). The CDR3 has 16 amino acids. CDR3 DNA sequence: TGTGCCAGCAGCTTAGGGAGGACAGGGGATCGGCACGAGCAGTACTTC. As protein: CASSLGRTGDRHEQYF.

This rearrangement joins TRBV29-1 to TRBJ2-1; TRBD2 matches 9 bases. Germline V gene lookup returns CDR1 SQVTM and CDR2 ANQGSEA. The ends lost 6 bases at V and 4 bases at J; junction bases unmatched: 13. The CDR3 is 16 amino acids. CDR3 sequence reads: CSVLTPGLASYNEQFF. CDR3 in DNA: TGCAGCGTACTTACTCCTGGACTAGCGTCGTACAATGAGCAGTTCTTC.

The chain is built from TRBV5-1 and TRBJ2-1, with D tentatively TRBD1 (5 bases). CDR1 is SGHRS, CDR2 YFSETQ, per germline. The ends were cut back, 0 bases at V and 7 bases at J, with 8 bases in the middle. The CDR3 is made up of 13 amino acids. The CDR3 spells CASSLGQLNEQFF. The CDR3 DNA sequence: TGCGCCAGCAGCTTGGGACAGCTGAATGAGCAGTTCTTC.

There are a few counts of this clone. The chain uses TRBV10-3 and TRBJ2-2, with TRBD1 identical over 7 bases. The CDR3 is made up of 16 amino acids. Per germline, CDR1 ENHRY and CDR2 SYGVKD. After removal of 7 bases from V and 0 bases from J, the junction contained 8 bases not matched to a gene. CDR3: CAITPQGPTNTGELFF. CDR3 DNA sequence: TGTGCCATCACGCCACAGGGGCCGACGAACACCGGGGAGCTGTTTTTT.

The rearrangement uses TRBV10-3 and TRBJ2-3, with TRBD2 matching over 8 bases. V shed 5 bases, J shed 5 bases, and the junction held 3 bases outside the gene matches. Germline V gene data show CDR1 as ENHRY and CDR2 as SYGVKD. This CDR3 has 13 residues. CDR3 region: CAISPGGVDTQYF. In DNA form, the CDR3 reads TGTGCCATCAGTCCCGGGGGGGTAGATACGCAGTATTTT.

This clone appeared a few times. The chain couples TRBV4-3 to TRBJ2-7; D is possibly TRBD1 (6 bases). In germline, CDR1 is LGHNA, CDR2 YSLEER. V lost 5 bases, J lost 0 bases, and 14 bases lay in between. The length of the CDR3 is 15 residues. CDR3 region: CASSAQGFASYEQYF. The CDR3 DNA reads as TGCGCCAGCAGCGCACAGGGCTTCGCCTCCTACGAGCAGTACTTC.

This clone was counted between two and nine times. The chain has TRBV10-3 and TRBJ2-7, with D tentatively TRBD1 (6 bases). CDR1 ENHRY and CDR2 SYGVKD come from the germline V gene. Deletions cut 0 bases from V and 3 bases from J, with 6 bases between. This CDR3 has 13 amino acids. The CDR3 region is CAISESDSYEQYF. The CDR3, as DNA: TGTGCCATCAGTGAGTCGGACAGCTACGAGCAGTACTTC.

In its sample, this clone was seen a few times. The chain joins TRBV14 to TRBJ2-3; D remains unclear. V was shortened by 1 base and J by 5 bases, with 10 bases between the two germline ends. This CDR3 is 14 amino acids long. The germline CDR1 and CDR2 sequences are SGHDN and FVKESK. This CDR3 is CASSQANRQDTQYF. CDR3 nucleotides: TGTGCCAGCAGCCAAGCAAATAGACAAGATACGCAGTATTTT.

This clone was observed a few times. The V gene is TRBV7-9, the J gene TRBJ1-1, with 8 bases aligning to TRBD1. Losses at the gene ends were 6 bases for V and 4 bases for J; bases not matched to a gene: 16. Looked up from germline, CDR1 is SEHNR and CDR2 is FQNEAQ (reference sequence). There are 17 residues in the CDR3. CDR3 DNA sequence: TGTGCCAGCAGTCCAGTACAATCGACAGGGGTTTCCACTGAAGCTTTCTTT. Amino acids: CASSPVQSTGVSTEAFF. Filled out from reference TRBV7-9 and TRBJ1-1, the complete variable domain reads DTGVSQNPRHKITKRGQNVTFRCDPISEHNRLYWYRQTLGQGPEFLTYFQNEAQLEKSRLLSDRFSAERPKGSFSTLEIQRTEQGDSAMYLCASSPVQSTGVSTEAFFGQGTRLTVV.

This clone turned up a few times. The genes are TRBV28 and TRBJ2-7; D unresolved. The germline V gene encodes CDR1 MDHEN and CDR2 SYDVKM. V lost 6 bases and J lost 4, with 19 bases in between. The CDR3 consists of 15 residues. DNA for the CDR3: TGTGCCAGCAGCCCTCGCGTGCCAGGATCGTACGAGCAGTACTTC. Protein: CASSPRVPGSYEQYF.

This clone was counted only a few times. This chain's CDR3 is CASSPTAIYEQYF. The CDR3 region has the DNA TGTGCCAGCTCACCAACAGCGATCTACGAGCAGTACTTC. The rearrangement uses TRBV18 and TRBJ2-7; D is uncertain. The CDR3 spans 13 residues. Germline CDR1 and CDR2: KGHSH and LQKENI. Trimming shortened V by 2 bases and J by 3 bases, and 8 bases separated the two germline ends.

The V call is TRBV30, the J call TRBJ1-2; possibly TRBD1 for D (6 bases). Trimming stripped 0 bases from V and 0 bases from J, with 14 bases between. Germline-derived CDR1 and CDR2 are GTSNPN and SVGIG (reference sequence). The CDR3 sequence is 16 residues long. The CDR3 DNA reads as TGTGCCTGGAGTGTACGAGTGAGGGGGACTAACTATGGCTACACCTTC. It is translated as CAWSVRVRGTNYGYTF.

The V call is TRBV2, the J call TRBJ1-1; tentative D call: TRBD1 (6 bases). CDR1 is SNHLY and CDR2 is FYNNEI in the germline V gene. Trimming stripped 3 bases from V and 1 base from J, with 15 bases between. This CDR3 has 16 amino acids. The CDR3 region is CASSEFSPTGNTEAFF. CDR3 sequence (DNA): TGTGCCAGCAGTGAGTTCTCTCCGACAGGGAACACTGAAGCTTTCTTT.

The chain joins TRBV18 to TRBJ2-7; 14 bases line up with TRBD2. The CDR3 is 15 amino acids. Germline CDR1 and CDR2: KGHSH and LQKENI. V lost 2 bases and J lost 3; bases outside the gene matches: 0. The CDR3 DNA sequence: TGTGCCAGCTCACCAGGGACTAGCGGGGGCTACGAGCAGTACTTC. It yields the protein CASSPGTSGGYEQYF. Supplemented by reference TRBV18 and TRBJ2-7, the full variable domain reads NAGVMQNPRHLVRRRGQEARLRCSPMKGHSHVYWYRQLPEEGLKFMVYLQKENIIDESGMPKERFSAEFPKEGPSILRIQQVVRGDSAAYFCASSPGTSGGYEQYFGPGTRLTVT.

This clone was seen a handful of times. The rearrangement links TRBV5-6 to TRBJ1-2; TRBD1 agrees at 8 bases. CDR3 length: 14 amino acids. V lost 2 bases and J lost 8; bases outside the gene matches: 8. Germline V gives CDR1 SGHDT, CDR2 YYEEEE. CDR3 region: CASSFGQGAGGYTF. CDR3 nucleotides: TGTGCCAGCAGCTTCGGGCAGGGGGCCGGCGGCTACACCTTC.

The J gene is TRBJ2-7, the V gene TRBV11-1, with 8 bases identical to TRBD1. Germline values: CDR1 SGHAT, CDR2 FQDESV (reference sequence). V gave up 5 bases and J gave up 2 bases; unmatched junction bases: 8. The length of the CDR3 is 15 residues. For the CDR3, the DNA is TGTGCCAGCAGCATTAGTTGGACAGGGACCTACGAGCAGTACTTC. Translation gives CASSISWTGTYEQYF.